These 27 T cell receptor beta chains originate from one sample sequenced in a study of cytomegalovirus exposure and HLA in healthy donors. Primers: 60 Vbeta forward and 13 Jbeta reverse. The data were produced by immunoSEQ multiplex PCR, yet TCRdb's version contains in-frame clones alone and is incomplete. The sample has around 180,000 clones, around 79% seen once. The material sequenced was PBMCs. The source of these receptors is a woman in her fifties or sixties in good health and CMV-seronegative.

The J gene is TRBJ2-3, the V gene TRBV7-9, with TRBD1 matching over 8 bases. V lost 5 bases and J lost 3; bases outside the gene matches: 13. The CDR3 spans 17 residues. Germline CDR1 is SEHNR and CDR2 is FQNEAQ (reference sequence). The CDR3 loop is CASSTNDRGRFTDTQYF. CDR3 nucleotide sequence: TGTGCCAGCAGCACAAACGACAGGGGAAGATTTACAGATACGCAGTATTTT.

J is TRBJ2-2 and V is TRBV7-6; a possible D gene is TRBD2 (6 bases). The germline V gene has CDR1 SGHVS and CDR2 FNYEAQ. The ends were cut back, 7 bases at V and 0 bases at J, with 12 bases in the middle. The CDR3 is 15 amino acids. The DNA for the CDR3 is TGTGCCAGCACCATCTTAGCGGCGAACACCGGGGAGCTGTTTTTT. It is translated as CASTILAANTGELFF. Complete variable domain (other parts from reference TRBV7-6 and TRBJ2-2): GAGVSQSPRYKVTKRGQDVALRCDPISGHVSLYWYRQALGQGPEFLTYFNYEAQQDKSGLPNDRFSAERPEGSISTLTIQRTEQRDSAMYRCASTILAANTGELFFGEGSRLTVL.

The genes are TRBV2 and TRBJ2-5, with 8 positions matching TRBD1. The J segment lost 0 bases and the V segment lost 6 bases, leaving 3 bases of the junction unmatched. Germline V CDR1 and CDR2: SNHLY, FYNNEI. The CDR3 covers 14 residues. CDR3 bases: TGTGCCAGCAGGTGGGGACAGGACCAAGAGACCCAGTACTTC. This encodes CASRWGQDQETQYF.

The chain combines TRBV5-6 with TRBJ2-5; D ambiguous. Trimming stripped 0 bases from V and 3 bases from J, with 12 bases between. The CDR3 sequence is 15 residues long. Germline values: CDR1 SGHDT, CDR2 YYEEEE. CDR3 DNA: TGTGCCAGCAGCTTGGCGGTGGGCGCGAAAGAGACCCAGTACTTC. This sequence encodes CASSLAVGAKETQYF.

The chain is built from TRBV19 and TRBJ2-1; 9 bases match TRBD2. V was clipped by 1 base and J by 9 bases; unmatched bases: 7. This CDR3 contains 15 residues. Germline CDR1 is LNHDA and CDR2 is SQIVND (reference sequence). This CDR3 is CASSIGGLAYGEQFF. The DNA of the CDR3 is TGTGCCAGTAGTATAGGGGGACTAGCTTACGGTGAGCAGTTCTTC. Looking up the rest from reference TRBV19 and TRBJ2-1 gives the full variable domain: DGGITQSPKYLFRKEGQNVTLSCEQNLNHDAMYWYRQDPGQGLRLIYYSQIVNDFQKGDIAEGYSVSREKKESFPLTVTSAQKNPTAFYLCASSIGGLAYGEQFFGPGTRLTVL.

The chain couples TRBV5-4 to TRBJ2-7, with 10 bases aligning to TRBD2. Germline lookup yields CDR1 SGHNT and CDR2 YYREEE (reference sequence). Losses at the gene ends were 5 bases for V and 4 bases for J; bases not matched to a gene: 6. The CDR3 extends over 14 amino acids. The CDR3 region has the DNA TGTGCCAGCAGTCCCGGGACTAGCGAGTACGAGCAGTACTTC. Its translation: CASSPGTSEYEQYF.

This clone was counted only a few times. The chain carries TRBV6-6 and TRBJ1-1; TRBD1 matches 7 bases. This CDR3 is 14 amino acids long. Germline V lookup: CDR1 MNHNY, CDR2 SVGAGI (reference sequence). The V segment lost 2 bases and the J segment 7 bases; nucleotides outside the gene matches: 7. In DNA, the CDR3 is TGTGCCAGCAGTTACATCCCAGGGGGAAATGAAGCTTTCTTT. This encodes CASSYIPGGNEAFF.

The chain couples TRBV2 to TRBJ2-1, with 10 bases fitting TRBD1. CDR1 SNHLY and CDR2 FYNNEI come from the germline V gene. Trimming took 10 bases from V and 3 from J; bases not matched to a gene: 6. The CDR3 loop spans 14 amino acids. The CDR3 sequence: CANNRDRGYNEQFF. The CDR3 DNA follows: TGTGCCAACAACCGGGACAGGGGCTACAATGAGCAGTTCTTC.

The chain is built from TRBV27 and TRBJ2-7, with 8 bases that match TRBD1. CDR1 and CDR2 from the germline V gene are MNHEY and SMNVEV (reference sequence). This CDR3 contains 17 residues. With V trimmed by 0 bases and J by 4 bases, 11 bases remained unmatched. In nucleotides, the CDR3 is TGTGCCAGCAGTTTATCAACGGGGGACAGGCCCGCTTACGAGCAGTACTTC. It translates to CASSLSTGDRPAYEQYF.

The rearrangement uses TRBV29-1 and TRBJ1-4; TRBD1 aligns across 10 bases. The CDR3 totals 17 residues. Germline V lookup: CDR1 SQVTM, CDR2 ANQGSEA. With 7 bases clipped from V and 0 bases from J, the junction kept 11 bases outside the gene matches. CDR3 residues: CSARGQGNLPTNEKLFF. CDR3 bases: TGCAGCGCCCGGGGACAGGGGAATCTACCAACTAATGAAAAACTGTTTTTT.

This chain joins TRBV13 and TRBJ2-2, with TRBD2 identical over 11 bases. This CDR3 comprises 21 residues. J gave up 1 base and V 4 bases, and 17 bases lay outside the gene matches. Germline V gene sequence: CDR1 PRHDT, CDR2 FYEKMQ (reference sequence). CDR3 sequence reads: CASSSTSWNSGGEENTGELFF. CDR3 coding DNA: TGTGCCAGCAGCTCAACCTCCTGGAATAGCGGGGGGGAGGAGAACACCGGGGAGCTGTTTTTT.

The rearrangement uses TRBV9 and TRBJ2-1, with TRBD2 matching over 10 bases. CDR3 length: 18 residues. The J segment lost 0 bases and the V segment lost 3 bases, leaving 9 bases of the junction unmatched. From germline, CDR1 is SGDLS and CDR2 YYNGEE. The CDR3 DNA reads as TGTGCCAGCAGCGCGCTAGCGGGAGTGGGTTTCTCCTACAATGAGCAGTTCTTC. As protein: CASSALAGVGFSYNEQFF.

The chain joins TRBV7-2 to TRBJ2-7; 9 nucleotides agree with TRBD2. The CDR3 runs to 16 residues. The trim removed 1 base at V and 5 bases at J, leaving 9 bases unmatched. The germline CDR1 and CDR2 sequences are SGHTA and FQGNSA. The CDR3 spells CASSLEGTSRRNEQYF. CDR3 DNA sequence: TGTGCCAGCAGCTTAGAAGGGACTAGCAGACGGAACGAGCAGTACTTC.

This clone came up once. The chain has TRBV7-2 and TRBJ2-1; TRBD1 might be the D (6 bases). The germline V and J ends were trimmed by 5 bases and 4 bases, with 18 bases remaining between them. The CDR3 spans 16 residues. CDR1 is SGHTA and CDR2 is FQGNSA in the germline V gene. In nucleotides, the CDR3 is TGTGCCAGCAGCCCCCAGGACAGCGGATTTTACAATGAGCAGTTCTTC. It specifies CASSPQDSGFYNEQFF.

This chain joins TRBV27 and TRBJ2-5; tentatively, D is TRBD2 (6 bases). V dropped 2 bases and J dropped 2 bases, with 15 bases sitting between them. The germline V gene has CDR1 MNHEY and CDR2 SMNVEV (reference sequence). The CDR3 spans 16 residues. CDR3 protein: CASSLTMGLIQETQYF. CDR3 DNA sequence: TGTGCCAGCAGTTTAACAATGGGACTGATACAAGAGACCCAGTACTTC.

The CDR3 DNA reads as TGTGCCAGCAGCTTGGGGACCAGGGGGCGCAGAAACACTGAAGCTTTCTTT. Translation gives CASSLGTRGRRNTEAFF. This chain uses TRBV5-6 with TRBJ1-1, with 8 bases lining up with TRBD1. The trim removed 0 bases at V and 2 bases at J, leaving 9 bases unmatched. The germline CDR1 and CDR2 sequences are SGHDT and YYEEEE. The CDR3 extends over 17 amino acids.

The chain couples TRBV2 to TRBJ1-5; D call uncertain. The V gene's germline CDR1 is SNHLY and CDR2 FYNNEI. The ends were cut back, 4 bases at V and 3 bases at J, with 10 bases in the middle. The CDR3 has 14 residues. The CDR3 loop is CASSVSGNNQPQHF. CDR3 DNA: TGTGCCAGCAGTGTGTCGGGGAACAATCAGCCCCAGCATTTT.

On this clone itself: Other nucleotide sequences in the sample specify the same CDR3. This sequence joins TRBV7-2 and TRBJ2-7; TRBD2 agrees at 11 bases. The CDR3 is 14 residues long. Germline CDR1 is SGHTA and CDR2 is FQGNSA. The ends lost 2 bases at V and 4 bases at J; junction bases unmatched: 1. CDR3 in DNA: TGTGCCAGCAGCTTATTAGCGGGAGGGTACGAGCAGTACTTC. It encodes CASSLLAGGYEQYF.

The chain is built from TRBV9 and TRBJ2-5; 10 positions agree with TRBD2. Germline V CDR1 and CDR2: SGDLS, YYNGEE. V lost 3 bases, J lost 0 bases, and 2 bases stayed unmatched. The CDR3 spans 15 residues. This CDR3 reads CASSETSGYQETQYF. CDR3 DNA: TGTGCCAGCAGCGAGACTAGCGGGTACCAAGAGACCCAGTACTTC. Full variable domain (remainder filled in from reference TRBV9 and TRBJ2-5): DSGVTQTPKHLITATGQRVTLRCSPRSGDLSVYWYQQSLDQGLQFLIQYYNGEERAKGNILERFSAQQFPDLHSELNLSSLELGDSALYFCASSETSGYQETQYFGPGTRLLVL.

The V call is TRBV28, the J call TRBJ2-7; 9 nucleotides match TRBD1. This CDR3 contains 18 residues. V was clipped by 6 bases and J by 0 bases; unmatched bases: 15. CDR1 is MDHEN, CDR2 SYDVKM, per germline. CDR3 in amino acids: CASSPPGQGTRISYEQYF. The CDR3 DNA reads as TGTGCCAGCAGCCCTCCGGGACAGGGAACCAGGATCTCCTACGAGCAGTACTTC.

The CDR3 spells CASSIVGTLPEAFF. DNA for the CDR3: TGTGCCAGTAGTATAGTTGGGACACTGCCTGAAGCTTTCTTT. The rearrangement links TRBV19 to TRBJ1-1; a possible D gene is TRBD1 (6 bases). This CDR3 spans 14 amino acids. Trimming removed 1 base from V and 6 bases from J, with 12 bases in between. CDR1 is LNHDA and CDR2 is SQIVND in the germline V gene (reference sequence).

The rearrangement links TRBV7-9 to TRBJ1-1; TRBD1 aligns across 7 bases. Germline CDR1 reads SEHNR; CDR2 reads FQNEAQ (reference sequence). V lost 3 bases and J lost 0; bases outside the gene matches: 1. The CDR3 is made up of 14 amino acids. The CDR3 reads CASSLGQLNTEAFF. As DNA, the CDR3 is TGTGCCAGCAGCTTGGGACAGTTGAACACTGAAGCTTTCTTT.

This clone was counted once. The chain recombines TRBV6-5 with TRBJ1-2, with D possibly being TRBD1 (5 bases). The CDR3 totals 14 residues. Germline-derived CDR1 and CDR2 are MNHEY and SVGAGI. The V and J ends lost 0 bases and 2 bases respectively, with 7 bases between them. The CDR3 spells CASSYSDTNYGYTF. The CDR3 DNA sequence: TGTGCCAGCAGTTACTCGGACACGAACTATGGCTACACCTTC.

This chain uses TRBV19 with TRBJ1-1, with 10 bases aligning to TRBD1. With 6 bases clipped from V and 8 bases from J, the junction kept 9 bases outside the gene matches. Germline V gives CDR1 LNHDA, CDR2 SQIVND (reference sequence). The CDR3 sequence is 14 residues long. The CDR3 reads CASRPRDRGIEAFF. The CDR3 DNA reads TGTGCCAGTAGACCCCGGGACAGGGGCATCGAAGCTTTCTTT.

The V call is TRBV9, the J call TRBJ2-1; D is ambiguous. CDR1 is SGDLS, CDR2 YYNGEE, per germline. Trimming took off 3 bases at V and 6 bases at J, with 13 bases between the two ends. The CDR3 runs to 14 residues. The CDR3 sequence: CASSGRLISNEQFF. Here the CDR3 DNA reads TGTGCCAGCAGCGGGAGACTGATATCCAATGAGCAGTTCTTC.

This chain's CDR3 is CASSPAARSQETQYF. The CDR3 bases are TGCGCCAGCAGCCCCGCGGCCCGGAGCCAAGAGACCCAGTACTTC. The genes are TRBV5-1 and TRBJ2-5; D is unclear. Germline loops: CDR1 SGHRS, CDR2 YFSETQ. V was clipped by 4 bases and J by 1 base, with 14 bases between them. This CDR3 has 15 residues.

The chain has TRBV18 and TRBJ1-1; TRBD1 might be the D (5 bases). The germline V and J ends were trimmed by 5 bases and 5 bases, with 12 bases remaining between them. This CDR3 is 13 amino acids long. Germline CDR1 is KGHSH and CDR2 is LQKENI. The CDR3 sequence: CASSGLEGTEAFF. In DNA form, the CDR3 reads TGTGCCAGCTCAGGACTGGAGGGGACTGAAGCTTTCTTT.